Below, 16 T cell receptor beta chains from the same sample are listed, as sequenced in a study of post-analysis software for immune sequencing data (dated by TCRdb to 2015 to 2017). Overall results and qualifications from the work: Four or five TRBV segments, including TRBV5-6, TRBV5-1 and TRBV20-1, were significantly more frequent in patients than controls.

Their target antigens are unknown. The library was prepared using PCR. Sequenced using an Illumina HiSeq 2500. To reduce PCR and sequencing biases, unique molecular identifiers were built into the TCR beta cDNA libraries. TCRdb trimmed public reads at Q25 via fastp, called clones via MiXCR and kept in-frame beta chains. Merged by CDR3 protein, the rows form single entries marked with the most common genes and DNA. The sample table lists 500,000 to 600,000 distinct CDR3 sequences, 44% of them with a count of one. The ten largest account for about 1.5% of the sample. The source material was blood. These receptors were collected from a girl between 5 and 17 years old with multiple sclerosis.

This clonotype was detected only a few times. In DNA, the CDR3 is TGTGCCAGCCGTATCAGGGACACCTTGAACACTGAAGCTTTCTTT. Its translation: CASRIRDTLNTEAFF. This sequence joins TRBV7-2 and TRBJ1-1; a weak D match, TRBD1 (6 bases). CDR1 and CDR2 from the germline V gene are SGHTA and FQGNSA. Trimming left V 8 bases short and J 0 bases short, with 16 bases between. CDR3 length: 15 residues.

The chain has TRBV20-1 and TRBJ1-5, with D possibly TRBD1 on 6 matching bases. This CDR3 comprises 16 residues. Germline V lookup: CDR1 DFQATT, CDR2 SNEGSKA (reference sequence). Trimming pared 2 bases from V and 9 bases from J, leaving 23 bases between. This CDR3 reads CSARPPGTRNSGPQHF. CDR3 nucleotide sequence: TGCAGTGCTAGACCTCCCGGGACAAGGAATTCTGGGCCCCAGCATTTT.

In the case of this clonotype: A read error may explain this, as a much larger clone is one base away. J is TRBJ2-7 and V is TRBV18, with 7 positions matching TRBD1. The CDR3 covers 14 residues. The germline V gene encodes CDR1 KGHSH and CDR2 LQKENI. The DNA of the CDR3 is TGTGCCAGCTCGTTCGGACAGGACGCCTACGGGCAGTACTTC. Translation gives CASSFGQDAYGQYF. The full variable domain, its missing parts supplied by reference TRBV18 and TRBJ2-7, is NAGVMQNPRHLVRRRGQEARLRCSPMKGHSHVYWYRQLPEEGLKFMVYLQKENIIDESGMPKERFSAEFPKEGPSILRIQQVVRGDSAAYFCASSFGQDAYGQYFGPGTRLTVT.

V is TRBV4-1 and J is TRBJ2-7, with TRBD1 identical over 8 bases. The CDR3 totals 14 residues. The germline V gene encodes CDR1 MGHRA and CDR2 YSYEKL. V was clipped by 1 base and J by 6 bases; unmatched bases: 5. The CDR3 sequence: CASSQVRTGREQYF. Here the CDR3 DNA reads TGCGCCAGCAGCCAAGTACGGACAGGGCGCGAGCAGTACTTC.

The chain recombines TRBV6-1 with TRBJ2-3; TRBD2 matches at 13 bases. There are 20 residues in the CDR3. Germline CDR1 is MNHNS and CDR2 is SASEGT. J was trimmed by 1 base and V by 6 bases; bases with no gene match: 16. This chain's CDR3 is CASSPGLAGRLRTGTDTQYF. In nucleotides, the CDR3 is TGTGCCAGCAGCCCGGGACTAGCGGGAAGGCTCCGTACCGGCACAGATACGCAGTATTTT.

J is TRBJ2-5 and V is TRBV12-3 or TRBV12-4, with a weak D call TRBD1 (5 bases). Trimming removed 2 bases at V and 5 bases at J, with 12 bases between. The CDR3 totals 14 residues. The chain's CDR3 is CASSLRSGWETQYF. The CDR3 nucleotides are TGTGCCAGCAGTTTAAGGTCAGGGTGGGAGACCCAGTACTTC.

The gene calls are TRBV4-2 and TRBJ2-7, with D possibly being TRBD2 (5 bases). Germline lookup yields CDR1 LGHNA and CDR2 YNFKEQ. The CDR3 totals 15 residues. V lost 2 bases and J 1 base, leaving 12 bases between the germline ends. CDR3 sequence: CASSQTRELSYEQYF. The CDR3 coding sequence is TGTGCCAGCAGCCAAACTAGGGAGCTTTCCTACGAGCAGTACTTC.

This clonotype has a handful of counts. The chain couples TRBV5-1 to TRBJ2-5, with D possibly TRBD2 on 5 matching bases. The J call may be mistaken, given a closer DNA end match to TRBJ2-7. The CDR3 contains 15 residues. Germline V gives CDR1 SGHRS, CDR2 YFSETQ. The chain's CDR3 is CASSLGSGPSYEQYF. The CDR3 region has the DNA TGCGCCAGCAGCTTGGGGAGCGGCCCATCCTACGAGCAGTACTTC.

The genes are TRBV6-5 and TRBJ2-3, with 10 positions matching TRBD2. V lost 6 bases and J lost 2; bases outside the gene matches: 5. CDR3 length: 15 residues. Germline V gene sequence: CDR1 MNHEY, CDR2 SVGAGI. CDR3 nucleotides: TGTGCCAGCAGCCTAGCGGGAGCAGACACAGATACGCAGTATTTT. This translates into CASSLAGADTDTQYF.

This rearrangement joins TRBV6-5 to TRBJ2-5; 9 nucleotides align to TRBD1. V shed 6 bases, J shed 5 bases, and the junction held 7 bases outside the gene matches. The CDR3 is 14 residues long. Germline loops: CDR1 MNHEY, CDR2 SVGAGI. CDR3 protein: CASRSGTGHETQYF. CDR3 nucleotides: TGTGCCAGCAGATCAGGGACAGGGCACGAGACCCAGTACTTC.

This clonotype was seen more than once but under ten times. CDR3 region: CASSAITLTSGIRRGNIQYF. The CDR3 DNA reads TGTGCCAGCAGTGCAATTACGCTGACTAGCGGGATACGAAGAGGGAACATTCAGTACTTC. This rearrangement joins TRBV2 to TRBJ2-7, with 11 bases that match TRBD2. The J call may not be correct, given that the DNA end is closer to TRBJ2-4. CDR3 size: 20 residues. Looked up from germline, CDR1 is SNHLY and CDR2 is FYNNEI.

J is TRBJ2-3 and V is TRBV20-1; TRBD2 matches 14 bases. Germline V CDR1 and CDR2: DFQATT, SNEGSKA (reference sequence). V shed 6 bases and J 9 bases; nucleotides not matched to a gene: 11. The CDR3 loop spans 15 amino acids. The CDR3 loop reads CSAGVTSGGAGTQYF. For the CDR3, the DNA is TGCAGTGCAGGGGTGACTAGCGGGGGGGCGGGGACGCAGTATTTT.

A note on this clonotype: One junction end does not reproduce the germline sequence, and a read error may be involved. The rearrangement joins TRBV20-1 to TRBJ2-1; 11 bases map to TRBD2. This CDR3 is 14 amino acids long. Germline V gene lookup returns CDR1 DFQATT and CDR2 SNEGSKA (reference sequence). The CDR3, as DNA: TGCAGTCCTAGCGGGGGGAGGACCTACAATGAGCAGTTCTTC. Protein product: CSPSGGRTYNEQFF.

This clonotype was detected only a few times. V usage is TRBV12-3 or TRBV12-4 and J usage is TRBJ1-1; the D gene is possibly TRBD1 (6 bases). V was shortened by 4 bases and J by 7 bases, with 16 bases between the two germline ends. The CDR3 sequence is 14 residues long. In nucleotides, the CDR3 is TGTGCCAGCAGTTCCTTAAGGAGGGACATTGAAGCTTTCTTT. Its translation: CASSSLRRDIEAFF.

This clonotype was detected many times. The rearrangement joins TRBV15 to TRBJ2-5; D possibly corresponds to TRBD2 (6 bases). The CDR3 extends over 13 amino acids. Trimming removed 0 bases at V and 11 bases at J, with 13 bases between. Germline CDR1 LNHNV, CDR2 YYDKDF (reference sequence). CDR3 loop: CATSRDPGEEQYF. The CDR3 DNA is TGTGCCACCAGCAGAGATCCGGGAGAGGAGCAGTACTTC.

This clonotype was found a few times. The chain is built from TRBV5-5 and TRBJ1-2; 10 bases match TRBD1. Germline trimming cut 2 bases from V and 4 bases from J; bases unmatched to any gene: 5. The CDR3 runs to 15 residues. CDR1 is SGHKS, CDR2 YYEKEE, per germline (reference sequence). CDR3 residues: CASSLPGQGIYGYTF. Written as DNA, the CDR3 is TGTGCCAGCAGCTTACCGGGACAGGGGATCTATGGCTACACCTTC.